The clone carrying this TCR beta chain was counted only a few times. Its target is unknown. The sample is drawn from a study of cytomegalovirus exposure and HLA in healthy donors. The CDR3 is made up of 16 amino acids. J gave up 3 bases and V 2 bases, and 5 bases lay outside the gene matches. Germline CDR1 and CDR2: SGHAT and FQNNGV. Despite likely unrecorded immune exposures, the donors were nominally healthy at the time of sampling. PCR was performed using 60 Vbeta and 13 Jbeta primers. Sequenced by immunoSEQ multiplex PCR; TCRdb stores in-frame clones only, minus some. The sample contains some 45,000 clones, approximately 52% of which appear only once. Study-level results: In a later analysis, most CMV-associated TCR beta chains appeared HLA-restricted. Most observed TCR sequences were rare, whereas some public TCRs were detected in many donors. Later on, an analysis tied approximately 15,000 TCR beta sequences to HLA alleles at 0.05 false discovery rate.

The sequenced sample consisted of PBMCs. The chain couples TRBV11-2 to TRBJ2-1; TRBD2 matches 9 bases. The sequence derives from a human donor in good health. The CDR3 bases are TGTGCCAGCAGCTTAATCAGCGGGAGGCGCTACAATGAGCAGTTCTTC. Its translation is CASSLISGRRYNEQFF.